This T cell receptor (beta chain) derives from a study of blood T cell repertoires in COVID-19. At the level of the study: In each case, the material was cDNA or gDNA derived from T cells, B-cell-depleted T cells, or PBMCs.

Per germline, CDR1 SQVTM and CDR2 ANQGSEA. The junction had 12 bases not matched to a gene; V was cut back by 4 bases and J by 2 bases. This CDR3 has 19 residues. Original handling: By means of reference gene primer amplification, nucleated cell counts were estimated. The data were produced by immunoSEQ multiplex PCR, yet TCRdb's version contains in-frame clones alone and is incomplete. The V and J calls and clone size are taken from that table; D and trimming were inferred from the DNA. The sample consists of approximately 40,000 clones, around 85% of them appearing once. The TCR sequence derives from a man between 60 and 75 years old with active or convalescent COVID-19. The V gene is TRBV29-1, the J gene TRBJ1-6; 12 nucleotides agree with TRBD1. Material for sequencing was peripheral blood. The CDR3 nucleotides are TGCAGCGTTGGCTCCCGGGACAGGGGGCCGGAGACCTATAATTCACCCCTCCACTTT. The encoded protein is CSVGSRDRGPETYNSPLHF.